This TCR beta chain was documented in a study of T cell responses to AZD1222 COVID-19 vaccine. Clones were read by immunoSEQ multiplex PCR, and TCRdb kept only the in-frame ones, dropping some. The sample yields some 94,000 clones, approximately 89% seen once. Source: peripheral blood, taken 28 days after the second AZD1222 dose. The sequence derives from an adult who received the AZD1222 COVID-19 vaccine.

For the CDR3, the DNA is TGTGCCAGCAGTTTATCCCACGCGTGGGGCTACACCTTC. Translation: CASSLSHAWGYTF. The chain links TRBV27 to TRBJ1-2; D is undetermined. Germline V CDR1 and CDR2: MNHEY, SMNVEV (reference sequence). V lost 0 bases and J 8 bases, leaving 10 bases between the germline ends. The CDR3 length is 13 residues.